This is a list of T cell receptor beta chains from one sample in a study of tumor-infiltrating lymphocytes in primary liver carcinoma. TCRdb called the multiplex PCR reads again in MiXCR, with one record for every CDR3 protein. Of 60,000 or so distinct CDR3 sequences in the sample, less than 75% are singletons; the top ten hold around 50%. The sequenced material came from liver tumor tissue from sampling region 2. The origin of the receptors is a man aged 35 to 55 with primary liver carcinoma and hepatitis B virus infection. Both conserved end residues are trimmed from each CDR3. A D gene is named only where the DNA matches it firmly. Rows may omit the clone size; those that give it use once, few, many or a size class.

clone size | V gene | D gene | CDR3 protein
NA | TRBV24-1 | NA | ATSDYNNAWETQY
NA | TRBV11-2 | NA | ASCLDGFANEKLL
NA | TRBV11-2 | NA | ARSPGRGSITEAF
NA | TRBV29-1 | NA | SVRAVGINQPQH
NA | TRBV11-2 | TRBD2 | AGSLTSGSTVTQY
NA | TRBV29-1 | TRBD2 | SVTSRGRGNERF
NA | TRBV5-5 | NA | ASSLGTETLY
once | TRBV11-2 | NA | ASRLGTRPTEEQY
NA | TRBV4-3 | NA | ASSHRGKGDETQY
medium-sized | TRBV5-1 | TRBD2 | ASSLGAGDWGDTQY
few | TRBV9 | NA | ASSVGTRGEEKY
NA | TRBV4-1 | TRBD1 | ASGRGDRNYGYT
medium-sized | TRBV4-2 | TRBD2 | ASSQGLAGTQETQY
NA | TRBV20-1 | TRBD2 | IALGLAEVYNEQF
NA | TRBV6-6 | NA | ASSSGTSWKLSYEQY
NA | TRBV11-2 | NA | VSNSTGAAKF
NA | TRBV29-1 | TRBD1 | SIGQGNQPQH
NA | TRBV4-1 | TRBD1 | ASSQAAGQCATNEKLF
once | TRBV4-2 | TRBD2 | ASSHVALLAGATDTHY
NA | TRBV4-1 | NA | ASSQGLVADDAF
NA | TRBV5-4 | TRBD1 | ASSLGDRGTGTQY
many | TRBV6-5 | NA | ASSYAASYEQY
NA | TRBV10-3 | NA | AIRYTSGASIDTQH
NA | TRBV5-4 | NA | STRGATDTQY
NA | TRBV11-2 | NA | TSSPQQEGLGEHF
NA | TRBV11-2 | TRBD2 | ASSQAPGGGKKTQY
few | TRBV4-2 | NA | ASSQETGGITGVNVLT
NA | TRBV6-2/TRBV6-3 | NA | ASGYDYYYEHY
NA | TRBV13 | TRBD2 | ANSLGAGVRTGELF
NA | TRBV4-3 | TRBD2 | ASSQIGLGHSEQF
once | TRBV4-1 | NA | ASSLRHTSLNEQF
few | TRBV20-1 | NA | SARDTGTGYNSPLH
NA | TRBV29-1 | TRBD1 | SVVGCRGRGNTIY
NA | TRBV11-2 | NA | ANSLRNYEQY
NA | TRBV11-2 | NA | PSSQTPDGGRETQY
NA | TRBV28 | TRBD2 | ASSLRTSGMLRERY
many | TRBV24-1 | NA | ATSDGVGGF
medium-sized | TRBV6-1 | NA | ASSTPGRGRINTIY
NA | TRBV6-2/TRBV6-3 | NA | TSTLDSYSNQPQH
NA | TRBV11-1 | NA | ASSLTPTKQF
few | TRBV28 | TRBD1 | ACSGQGSHTDTQY